This TCR beta chain was sequenced for a study of blood T cell repertoires in COVID-19. At the level of the study: The analysed material was cDNA or gDNA that came from T cells, B-cell-depleted T cells, or PBMCs.

Authors' analysis steps: How many nucleated cells were present was estimated from reference gene primer amplification. Assay: immunoSEQ multiplex PCR; the TCRdb copy retains only in-frame clones and omits some. V, J and clone size are those of that table, while D and trimming were read from the DNA. Here the sample spans 100,000 to 150,000 clones, around 77% being singletons. The count of this clone is one. CDR1 and CDR2 from the germline V gene are SGHDN and FVKESK. Trimming at V came to 2 bases and at J to 6 bases, leaving 3 bases not matched to a gene. CDR3 length: 14 amino acids. This chain connects TRBV14 to TRBJ2-2; 7 bases line up with TRBD1. The sample comprised peripheral blood. This clonotype was obtained from a man in his sixties with active or convalescent COVID-19. The CDR3 protein is CASSQNTGAGELFF. In DNA form, the CDR3 reads TGTGCCAGCAGCCAAAATACAGGGGCCGGGGAGCTGTTTTTT.